One TCR beta chain is described in this entry. Trimming stripped 2 bases from V and 6 bases from J, with 11 bases between. The CDR3 length is 15 residues. The germline V gene encodes CDR1 KGHSY and CDR2 FQNENV. TCRB CDR3 was amplified from 2 ug genomic DNA or less. Produced via immunoSEQ multiplex PCR; TCRdb's table is partial and in-frame only. The repertoire includes fewer than 75,000 clones, around 86% of them detected once, and approximately 7.9% sits in the top ten. No glioblastoma patient carried an isocitrate dehydrogenase mutation. This entry is derived from a study of glioma-infiltrating T cells after dendritic cell vaccination. Overall study context: Samples are from glioblastoma patients in Phase I and II dendritic cell vaccine trials. Dendritic cell vaccine was injected intradermally three times, biweekly.

The V and J genes are TRBV16 and TRBJ1-6; a possible D gene is TRBD1 (5 bases). This sample comprised blood, obtained before dendritic cell vaccination. This receptor was identified in a human donor with glioblastoma. CDR3 in amino acids: CASSQTGTGNSPLHF. The CDR3 nucleotides are TGTGCCAGCAGCCAAACCGGGACTGGTAATTCACCCCTCCACTTT.